The 26 T cell receptor beta chains presented below share a single source sample, sequenced in a study of blood T cell repertoires in COVID-19. Repertoires were generated with immunoSEQ multiplex PCR, while TCRdb's copy carries only in-frame clones and drops some. This table has some 47,000 clones, approximately 90% appearing once. Sequencing was carried out using peripheral blood. Every receptor here comes from a woman of 80 years or more in a cohort sampled during active or convalescent COVID-19.

The chain combines TRBV6-5 with TRBJ1-1; 10 bases line up with TRBD1. V lost 11 bases to trimming and J lost 7 bases; unmatched junction nucleotides: 10. This CDR3 has 13 residues. In germline, CDR1 is MNHEY, CDR2 SVGAGI. In DNA, the CDR3 is TGTGCCGTAACCGGGACAGGGGTTGTTGAAGCTTTCTTT. It is translated as CAVTGTGVVEAFF.

The V gene is TRBV3-1 (or the pseudogene TRBV3-2), the J gene TRBJ2-2; no clear D gene. The CDR3 sequence is 15 residues long. CDR1 and CDR2 (germline): LGHDT, YNNKEL (reference sequence). V was clipped by 0 bases and J by 4 bases, with 9 bases between them. CDR3 in amino acids: CASSQDYLLTGELFF. In nucleotides, the CDR3 is TGTGCCAGCAGCCAAGATTACCTACTCACCGGGGAGCTGTTTTTT.

The J gene is TRBJ1-4, the V gene TRBV2, with 10 bases that match TRBD1. The CDR3 sequence is 15 residues long. J was trimmed by 5 bases and V by 5 bases; bases with no gene match: 5. CDR1 is SNHLY and CDR2 is FYNNEI in the germline V gene. The DNA for the CDR3 is TGTGCCAGCAGTCTGACAGGGGGCCTAAATGAAAAACTGTTTTTT. It specifies CASSLTGGLNEKLFF.

The chain carries TRBV11-3 and TRBJ2-3; 9 bases align to TRBD1. Germline lookup yields CDR1 SGHNT and CDR2 YENEEA. CDR3 length equals 15 residues. Trimming at V came to 3 bases and at J to 4 bases, leaving 5 bases not matched to a gene. The CDR3 DNA is TGTGCCAGCAGCTTCCACAGGGGGCCCGCAGATACGCAGTATTTT. This encodes CASSFHRGPADTQYF.

This chain connects TRBV18 to TRBJ2-3; D uncertain. This CDR3 has 14 residues. CDR1 is KGHSH, CDR2 LQKENI, per germline. V lost 3 bases and J 0 bases, leaving 7 bases between the germline ends. CDR3 DNA: TGTGCCAGCTCACCCCTAACTAGCACAGATACGCAGTATTTT. It yields the protein CASSPLTSTDTQYF.

This CDR3 is CASSLAVAYGYTF. CDR3 DNA: TGCGCCAGCAGCTTGGCAGTCGCCTATGGCTACACCTTC. The rearrangement uses TRBV5-1 and TRBJ1-2; D gene unclear. This CDR3 is built from 13 residues. Germline V CDR1 and CDR2: SGHRS, YFSETQ. Trimming took 0 bases from V and 4 from J, leaving 7 bases between them.

CDR3 residues: CASSTYSARGATGELFF. As DNA, the CDR3 is TGCGCCAGCAGCACCTACTCAGCCCGGGGGGCCACCGGGGAGCTGTTTTTT. This rearrangement joins TRBV5-1 to TRBJ2-2; D is perhaps TRBD2 (7 bases). Looked up from germline, CDR1 is SGHRS and CDR2 is YFSETQ. The CDR3 runs 17 residues. Trimming took off 4 bases at V and 4 bases at J, with 20 bases between the two ends.

The chain links TRBV6-6 to TRBJ2-5, with 8 bases lining up with TRBD1. The CDR3 runs to 15 residues. V was pared by 7 bases and J by 4 bases, with 11 bases of the junction left unmatched. The germline gives CDR1 MNHNY, CDR2 SVGAGI (reference sequence). The CDR3 reads CASTLDRGRGETQYF. The CDR3 region has the DNA TGTGCCAGCACCTTAGACAGGGGTCGGGGAGAGACCCAGTACTTC.

This rearrangement joins TRBV9 to TRBJ1-5; the D is unclear. V lost 5 bases to trimming and J lost 0 bases, with 18 bases between them. Germline lookup yields CDR1 SGDLS and CDR2 YYNGEE. This CDR3 comprises 17 residues. As DNA, the CDR3 is TGTGCCAGCAGGGACTACAGCCGAAACTATAGCAATCAGCCCCAGCATTTT. It codes for CASRDYSRNYSNQPQHF.

This chain joins TRBV5-1 and TRBJ2-3; 8 nucleotides align to TRBD2. This CDR3 region has 15 residues. Germline loops: CDR1 SGHRS, CDR2 YFSETQ. Losses at the gene ends were 2 bases for V and 2 bases for J; bases not matched to a gene: 4. The CDR3 is CASSFQRESTDTQYF. CDR3 bases: TGCGCCAGCAGCTTCCAGCGGGAGTCCACAGATACGCAGTATTTT.

The genes are TRBV24-1 and TRBJ1-2; possibly TRBD1 for D (6 bases). Trimming cost V 3 bases and J 7 bases, with 20 bases left between them. This CDR3 region has 16 residues. Per germline, CDR1 KGHDR and CDR2 SFDVKD. CDR3 sequence (DNA): TGTGCCACCAGTGATAAACAGGGTTTTGTCGACACTGGCTACACCTTC. Encoded protein: CATSDKQGFVDTGYTF.

V gene TRBV19 combines with J gene TRBJ1-5; D uncertain. Between the trimmed V and J ends, which lost 4 bases and 10 bases, there was a span of 14 bases. The CDR3 contains 13 residues. Germline CDR1 and CDR2: LNHDA and SQIVND (reference sequence). CDR3 nucleotides: TGTGCCAGTAGTAGGTCCCAGACTGAACCCCAGCATTTT. It is translated as CASSRSQTEPQHF.

The CDR3 region has the DNA TGCGCCAGCAGCACCGCTGCGGCGGGGGGGCTGTCGACAGATACGCAGTATTTT. It encodes CASSTAAAGGLSTDTQYF. The gene calls are TRBV5-1 and TRBJ2-3, with 9 bases fitting TRBD2. Per germline, CDR1 SGHRS and CDR2 YFSETQ. This CDR3 contains 18 residues. J gave up 3 bases and V 4 bases, and 15 bases lay outside the gene matches.

The chain carries TRBV7-2 and TRBJ1-5, with 7 bases that match TRBD1. CDR1 and CDR2 (germline): SGHTA, FQGNSA. The junction had 4 bases not matched to a gene; V was cut back by 3 bases and J by 5 bases. The CDR3 spans 14 residues. The CDR3 bases are TGTGCCAGCAGCTTGACAGGGAGCGATCAGCCCCAGCATTTT. Encoded protein: CASSLTGSDQPQHF.

This sequence joins TRBV5-4 and TRBJ2-2, with D maybe TRBD1 (6 bases). Germline lookup yields CDR1 SGHNT and CDR2 YYREEE (reference sequence). The CDR3 is made up of 15 amino acids. The V and J ends lost 3 bases and 2 bases respectively, with 11 bases between them. The CDR3 region has the DNA TGTGCCAGCAGCTCCCGGGACACAAACACCGGGGAGCTGTTTTTT. Its protein product is CASSSRDTNTGELFF.

Comment on this clone: Relative to the germline gene, one junction end is altered; a read error may explain this. The CDR3 DNA is TGTGCCACTAGTGGGAGACAGGGCCTATACGAGCAGTACTTC. Its translation is CATSGRQGLYEQYF. The chain has TRBV19 and TRBJ2-7, with 7 positions matching TRBD1. The V gene's germline CDR1 is LNHDA and CDR2 SQIVND (reference sequence). This CDR3 has 14 residues. The full variable domain, completed using reference TRBV19 and TRBJ2-7, is DGGITQSPKYLFRKEGQNVTLSCEQNLNHDAMYWYRQDPGQGLRLIYYSQIVNDFQKGDIAEGYSVSREKKESFPLTVTSAQKNPTAFYLCATSGRQGLYEQYFGPGTRLTVT.

This chain links TRBV5-4 with TRBJ2-2; 15 bases fit TRBD2. Germline assignment: CDR1 SGHNT and CDR2 YYREEE (reference sequence). The CDR3 has 19 residues. Germline trimming cut 5 bases from V and 0 bases from J; bases unmatched to any gene: 8. CDR3 DNA sequence: TGTGCCAGCAGTCCGCCGGGACTAGCGGGGGGTCCGAACACCGGGGAGCTGTTTTTT. Translated, it gives CASSPPGLAGGPNTGELFF.

V usage is TRBV5-1 and J usage is TRBJ1-1; a possible D gene is TRBD1 (5 bases). Trimming removed 0 bases from V and 0 bases from J, with 9 bases in between. CDR3 size: 15 residues. The germline CDR1 and CDR2 sequences are SGHRS and YFSETQ. The CDR3 DNA reads as TGCGCCAGCAGCTTGGGGTCAGGGATGAACACTGAAGCTTTCTTT. It yields the protein CASSLGSGMNTEAFF.

The chain uses TRBV30 and TRBJ1-3; D not certain. Trimming stripped 2 bases from V and 1 base from J, with 9 bases between. Per the germline V gene, CDR1 is GTSNPN and CDR2 is SVGIG (reference sequence). The CDR3 sequence is 14 residues long. CDR3 sequence (DNA): TGTGCCTGGAGTCGTGGGCTATCTGGAAACACCATATATTTT. Translating gives CAWSRGLSGNTIYF.

J is TRBJ1-2 and V is TRBV6-6, with 9 nucleotides matching TRBD1. CDR1 is MNHNY, CDR2 SVGAGI, per germline (reference sequence). Trimming at V came to 6 bases and at J to 5 bases, leaving 7 bases not matched to a gene. The CDR3 spans 14 residues. The CDR3 DNA reads as TGTGCCAGCAGCGCAACAGGGGGCGCGTATGGCTACACCTTC. This gives the protein CASSATGGAYGYTF.

The chain combines TRBV2 with TRBJ2-7; TRBD1 might be the D (5 bases). Per the germline V gene, CDR1 is SNHLY and CDR2 is FYNNEI. With 8 bases removed from V and 0 bases from J, the gap between germline ends came to 8 bases. CDR3 length equals 12 residues. The CDR3 DNA sequence: TGTGCCAGCGGCCAGGGCTCCTACGAGCAGTACTTC. Amino acids: CASGQGSYEQYF.

The chain links TRBV11-2 to TRBJ2-7; D is perhaps TRBD1 (6 bases). CDR3 size: 17 residues. With 5 bases removed from V and 4 bases from J, the gap between germline ends came to 24 bases. The germline V gene encodes CDR1 SGHAT and CDR2 FQNNGV. CDR3 loop: CASSGPGFGGHGYEQYF. The CDR3 coding sequence is TGTGCCAGCAGCGGGCCCGGTTTTGGGGGCCATGGATACGAGCAGTACTTC.

The genes are TRBV6-5 and TRBJ2-7, with D perhaps TRBD1 (7 bases). Germline V gene data show CDR1 as MNHEY and CDR2 as SVGAGI. The germline V and J ends were trimmed by 4 bases and 6 bases, with 16 bases remaining between them. This CDR3 is built from 14 residues. This CDR3 reads CASSSLAGGTEQYF. CDR3 sequence (DNA): TGTGCCAGCAGTTCCTTGGCAGGGGGGACCGAGCAGTACTTC.

J is TRBJ1-1 and V is TRBV7-8, with D possibly being TRBD1 (6 bases). The CDR3 spans 14 residues. Between the trimmed V and J ends, which lost 1 base and 4 bases, there was a span of 10 bases. Per germline, CDR1 SGHVS and CDR2 FQNEAQ. CDR3 DNA: TGTGCCAGCAGCTTAGAGGGCAGGGGCACTGAAGCTTTCTTT. Translated: CASSLEGRGTEAFF.

The J gene is TRBJ2-3, the V gene TRBV6-2 or TRBV6-3, with TRBD2 matching 9 bases. Germline loops: CDR1 MNHEY, CDR2 SVGEGT. The CDR3 loop spans 15 amino acids. Germline trimming cut 0 bases from V and 6 bases from J; bases unmatched to any gene: 4. CDR3 residues: CASSYSQAGGDTQYF. CDR3 in DNA: TGTGCCAGCAGTTACTCCCAAGCGGGAGGTGATACGCAGTATTTT.

J is TRBJ2-7 and V is TRBV10-2, with 8 bases identical to TRBD1. With V trimmed by 6 bases and J by 2 bases, 3 bases remained unmatched. This CDR3 has 13 amino acids. Germline CDR1 reads WSHSY; CDR2 reads SAAADI. In nucleotides, the CDR3 is TGCGCCAGCAGAGGACAGGGAACCTACGAGCAGTACTTC. Translated: CASRGQGTYEQYF.